The 24 T cell receptor beta chains listed next were all sequenced from one sample in a study of T cells after yellow fever vaccination. MiXCR, applied by TCRdb to the 5' RACE reads, yields one record per CDR3 protein. The table shows over 100,000 distinct CDR3 sequences, with under 9% occurring only once. The input for sequencing was CD8+ T cells sorted from PBMCs, taken 45 days after the yellow fever booster vaccination. The receptors derive from a man aged 25-40 years who received the YFV17D yellow fever vaccine.

This clonotype was detected many times. The CDR3 loop reads CSVRGLAGAMVYEQYF. CDR3 nucleotides: TGCAGCGTCCGAGGACTAGCGGGGGCTATGGTCTACGAGCAGTACTTC. The rearrangement joins TRBV29-1 to TRBJ2-7, with 13 nucleotides matching TRBD2. The V segment lost 6 bases and the J segment 3 bases; nucleotides outside the gene matches: 11. Germline CDR1 and CDR2: SQVTM and ANQGSEA. The CDR3 extends over 16 amino acids.

This clonotype was detected ten times or more. The chain recombines TRBV7-8 with TRBJ2-4; the match to TRBD2 covers 10 bases. This CDR3 has 18 residues. The J segment lost 0 bases and the V segment lost 6 bases, leaving 11 bases of the junction unmatched. Germline V gives CDR1 SGHVS, CDR2 FQNEAQ. CDR3 DNA: TGTGCCAGCAGTCTCGATAGCGGGAGGATTCGAGCCAAAAACATTCAGTACTTC. This translates into CASSLDSGRIRAKNIQYF.

This clonotype was counted at least ten times. The V and J genes are TRBV6-5 and TRBJ2-7, with 9 bases matching TRBD2. CDR1 and CDR2 from the germline V gene are MNHEY and SVGAGI. The CDR3 spans 15 residues. V shed 6 bases and J 5 bases; nucleotides not matched to a gene: 11. As DNA, the CDR3 is TGTGCCAGCAGCTTAGCGGGAGACAGGAGCCACGAGCAGTACTTC. It yields the protein CASSLAGDRSHEQYF.

This clonotype came up many times. The chain combines TRBV15 with TRBJ2-3; D is possibly TRBD1 or TRBD2 (5 bases each). The V gene lost 2 bases and the J gene lost 0 bases, with 18 bases spanning the gap. Germline assignment: CDR1 LNHNV and CDR2 YYDKDF (reference sequence). There are 18 residues in the CDR3. The CDR3 sequence is CATSRILGSGASTDTQYF. For the CDR3, the DNA is TGTGCCACCAGCAGAATCCTTGGGTCCGGGGCGAGCACAGATACGCAGTATTTT.

This clonotype was seen only a few times. V gene TRBV7-6 combines with J gene TRBJ2-1; D is uncertain. V shed 0 bases and J shed 4 bases, with 4 bases lying between them. The germline CDR1 and CDR2 sequences are SGHVS and FNYEAQ. This CDR3 contains 13 residues. The CDR3 loop reads CASSLAQYNEQFF. Written as DNA, the CDR3 is TGTGCCAGCAGCTTAGCGCAGTACAATGAGCAGTTCTTC.

This clonotype came up many times. CDR3 amino acids: CASSFLPDEQFF. In DNA form, the CDR3 reads TGTGCCAGCAGCTTTCTACCTGATGAGCAGTTCTTC. The chain joins TRBV12-3 or TRBV12-4 to TRBJ2-1; D uncertain. The CDR3 consists of 12 residues. Between the trimmed V and J ends, which lost 6 bases and 8 bases, there was a span of 11 bases.

This clonotype was seen only a few times. The gene calls are TRBV12-3 or TRBV12-4 and TRBJ2-7, with unresolved D. The V and J ends lost 8 bases and 0 bases respectively, with 11 bases between them. CDR3 length: 13 residues. The CDR3 protein is CASGARNSYEQYF. The CDR3 region has the DNA TGTGCCAGCGGTGCGAGGAACTCCTACGAGCAGTACTTC.

This clonotype was found a few times. The chain carries TRBV3-1 and TRBJ2-7; no clear D. Germline lookup yields CDR1 LGHDT and CDR2 YNNKEL (reference sequence). The CDR3 is 18 amino acids. The V gene lost 11 bases and the J gene lost 3 bases, with 32 bases spanning the gap. Here the CDR3 reads CASSQDWVFGQLYYEQYF. Written as DNA, the CDR3 is TGTGCCTCCAGCCAAGATTGGGTCTTCGGCCAACTTTACTACGAGCAGTACTTC.

This clonotype showed up many times. This sequence joins TRBV7-2 and TRBJ2-2; unclear D gene. This CDR3 spans 13 amino acids. Trimming took 0 bases from V and 4 from J, leaving 3 bases between them. The V gene's germline CDR1 is SGHTA and CDR2 FQGNSA. CDR3 nucleotides: TGTGCCAGCAGCTTAGCGGTCACCGGGGAGCTGTTTTTT. Translation: CASSLAVTGELFF.

This clonotype was seen only a few times. This chain links TRBV15 with TRBJ1-1; D uncertain. CDR1 is LNHNV and CDR2 is YYDKDF in the germline V gene (reference sequence). This CDR3 has 11 residues. The ends were cut back, 6 bases at V and 6 bases at J, with 8 bases in the middle. The chain's CDR3 is CATRVGAEAFF. The DNA for the CDR3 is TGTGCCACCAGGGTTGGGGCTGAAGCTTTCTTT.

Many counts were recorded for this clonotype. The chain is built from TRBV7-2 and TRBJ2-7, with unresolved D. CDR1 is SGHTA and CDR2 is FQGNSA in the germline V gene. Trimming removed 5 bases from V and 2 bases from J, with 16 bases in between. This CDR3 spans 15 amino acids. This chain's CDR3 is CASSIQQQAPYEQYF. The CDR3 DNA reads as TGTGCCAGCAGCATACAGCAGCAGGCCCCCTACGAGCAGTACTTC.

This clonotype was counted at least ten times. The V and J genes are TRBV6-2 or TRBV6-3 and TRBJ2-7, with 8 bases identical to TRBD1. The junction had 9 bases not matched to a gene; V was cut back by 0 bases and J by 2 bases. The CDR3 sequence is 17 residues long. Germline V lookup: CDR1 MNHEY, CDR2 SVGEGT. For the CDR3, the DNA is TGTGCCAGCAGTTACTCGACGTTCGGGGACAGGCCCTACGAGCAGTACTTC. Translation gives CASSYSTFGDRPYEQYF.

This clonotype was seen more than once but under ten times. The J gene is TRBJ2-7, the V gene TRBV19; TRBD2 matches at 11 bases. This CDR3 contains 15 residues. Losses at the gene ends were 5 bases for V and 3 bases for J; bases not matched to a gene: 6. The V gene's germline CDR1 is LNHDA and CDR2 SQIVND (reference sequence). The CDR3 is CASSVKLAGVYEQYF. CDR3 nucleotides: TGTGCCAGTAGTGTAAAACTAGCGGGAGTCTACGAGCAGTACTTC.

This clonotype occurred many times. The genes are TRBV12-3 or TRBV12-4 and TRBJ1-1, with D tentatively TRBD1 (5 bases). The CDR3 covers 13 residues. Trimming shortened V by 6 bases and J by 1 base, and 9 bases separated the two germline ends. CDR3 DNA: TGTGCCAGCAGGCTGGGGGAGAACACTGAAGCTTTCTTT. It codes for CASRLGENTEAFF.

This clonotype was found many times. The chain combines TRBV11-2 with TRBJ2-5; D remains unclear. CDR3 length: 13 residues. V was pared by 3 bases and J by 5 bases, with 10 bases between. In germline, CDR1 is SGHAT, CDR2 FQNNGV. CDR3 sequence reads: CASSFGGAETQYF. The CDR3 DNA is TGTGCCAGCAGCTTCGGTGGAGCGGAGACCCAGTACTTC.

This clonotype was seen ten or more times. The rearrangement joins TRBV28 to TRBJ2-1, with 11 bases fitting TRBD2. The trim removed 4 bases at V and 8 bases at J, leaving 13 bases unmatched. CDR1 and CDR2 from the germline V gene are MDHEN and SYDVKM. The CDR3 is made up of 17 amino acids. The CDR3 is CASSSVPLAGGGDEQFF. The CDR3 DNA follows: TGTGCCAGCAGTTCAGTCCCGTTAGCGGGAGGGGGGGATGAGCAGTTCTTC. Full variable domain (missing parts from reference TRBV28 and TRBJ2-1): DVKVTQSSRYLVKRTGEKVFLECVQDMDHENMFWYRQDPGLGLRLIYFSYDVKMKEKGDIPEGYSVSREKKERFSLILESASTNQTSMYLCASSSVPLAGGGDEQFFGPGTRLTVL.

In its sample, this clonotype was seen many times. This chain uses TRBV6-2 or TRBV6-3 with TRBJ1-1; the D is unclear. V lost 7 bases, J lost 1 base, and 13 bases lay in between. The germline gives CDR1 MNHEY, CDR2 SVGEGT. This CDR3 is 14 amino acids long. DNA of the CDR3: TGTGCCAGCAAGATCTTAGATCCGAACACTGAAGCTTTCTTT. It codes for CASKILDPNTEAFF.

The table lists this clonotype with many counts. The chain uses TRBV5-1 and TRBJ2-7, with 10 bases that match TRBD1. The J segment lost 6 bases and the V segment lost 3 bases, leaving 3 bases of the junction unmatched. Per the germline V gene, CDR1 is SGHRS and CDR2 is YFSETQ. The CDR3 totals 13 residues. DNA for the CDR3: TGCGCCAGCAGCTACGGGACAGGGGTCGAGCAGTACTTC. Protein sequence: CASSYGTGVEQYF.

In its sample, this clonotype was seen a few times. The CDR3: CASSSLGGGDEQYF. CDR3 bases: TGTGCCAGCAGCTCGCTGGGGGGGGGCGACGAGCAGTACTTC. The chain combines TRBV7-9 with TRBJ2-7; D is perhaps TRBD2 (7 bases). CDR3 length equals 14 residues. CDR1 is SEHNR and CDR2 is FQNEAQ in the germline V gene (reference sequence). Trimming cost V 4 bases and J 5 bases, with 15 bases left between them.

This clonotype was observed a handful of times. This chain links TRBV27 with TRBJ2-5; 9 bases fit TRBD1. Germline values: CDR1 MNHEY, CDR2 SMNVEV (reference sequence). This CDR3 comprises 13 residues. The V and J ends lost 5 bases and 4 bases, in that order; junction bases with no gene match: 2. CDR3 region: CASSATGGETQYF. In nucleotides, the CDR3 is TGTGCCAGCAGTGCGACAGGGGGAGAGACCCAGTACTTC.

This clonotype was recorded at least ten times. The V and J genes are TRBV6-5 and TRBJ2-7; no firm D call. This CDR3 comprises 12 residues. In germline, CDR1 is MNHEY, CDR2 SVGAGI. The V end lost 0 bases, the J end lost 2 bases, and 2 bases lay between the germline ends. CDR3 in amino acids: CASSYSTYEQYF. The CDR3 coding sequence is TGTGCCAGCAGTTACTCTACCTACGAGCAGTACTTC.

This clonotype was counted many times. V gene TRBV15 combines with J gene TRBJ2-2, with D perhaps matching TRBD1 (10 bases). The CDR3 is 22 amino acids. The germline gives CDR1 LNHNV, CDR2 YYDKDF (reference sequence). Between the trimmed V and J ends, which lost 1 base and 1 base, there was a span of 28 bases. The CDR3 sequence is CATSRALPGQGSSGKNTGELFF. The CDR3 DNA reads TGTGCCACCAGCAGAGCTCTCCCGGGACAGGGGTCTAGCGGGAAGAACACCGGGGAGCTGTTTTTT.

This clonotype was observed a handful of times. The chain employs TRBV4-3 and TRBJ2-4; D is uncertain. Trimming left V 0 bases short and J 12 bases short, with 18 bases between. This CDR3 has 15 amino acids. Germline-derived CDR1 and CDR2 are LGHNA and YSLEER. The CDR3: CASSQDRVNPLDQYF. CDR3 coding DNA: TGCGCCAGCAGCCAAGATCGAGTCAACCCCTTGGATCAGTACTTC.

Of note for this clonotype: The junction differs from germline at one of its ends, possibly a read error. The rearrangement links TRBV7-2 to TRBJ2-7, with D possibly called TRBD1 or TRBD2 (5 bases each). Germline CDR1 reads SGHTA; CDR2 reads FQGNSA. This CDR3 has 16 amino acids. As DNA, the CDR3 is TGTGCCAGCATCTTACAGTACGGGACCGCGGCCTACGAGCAGTACTTC. As protein: CASILQYGTAAYEQYF.